These 11 T cell receptor beta chains share one sample of origin, sequenced in a study of circulating tumor DNA in untreated peripheral T-cell lymphoma. Only in-frame clones appear in the TCRdb table, and some are missing; sequencing was by immunoSEQ multiplex PCR. The table has about 10,000 clones, over 80% seen once. What was sequenced was tumor tissue. These receptors all stem from a human donor with peripheral T-cell lymphoma.

The CDR3 bases are TGTGCCAGCAGCCTACAGTTTCTGTCGGGAGATACGCAGTATTTT. Translated, it gives CASSLQFLSGDTQYF. The chain combines TRBV11-3 with TRBJ2-3, with no clear D. CDR1 and CDR2 from the germline V gene are SGHNT and YENEEA. V was clipped by 5 bases and J by 5 bases, with 17 bases between them. CDR3 length: 15 amino acids.

V is TRBV10-2 and J is TRBJ2-6; possible D gene TRBD1, 6 bases. V shed 5 bases and J shed 2 bases, with 10 bases lying between them. This CDR3 is 15 amino acids long. Germline CDR1 and CDR2: WSHSY and SAAADI. The CDR3 bases are TGCGCCAGCAGTTTACAGGGAGCTGGGGCCAACGTCCTGACTTTC. Translation: CASSLQGAGANVLTF.

About this clone: An end of the junction differs from the germline gene, which may be a read error. The chain's CDR3 is CVSSSLREDYGYIF. The CDR3 coding sequence is TGCGTCAGCAGCTCCCTCAGGGAAGACTATGGCTACATCTTC. The V and J genes are TRBV5-1 and TRBJ1-2, with D perhaps matching TRBD1 (5 bases). The CDR3 runs to 14 residues. Germline CDR1 SGHRS, CDR2 YFSETQ. Variable domain in full (rest from reference TRBV5-1 and TRBJ1-2): KAGVTQTPRYLIKTRGQQVTLSCSPISGHRSVSWYQQTPGQGLQFLFEYFSETQRNKGNFPGRFSGRQFSNSRSEMNVSTLELGDSALYLCVSSSLREDYGYIFGSGTRLTVV.

V and J are TRBV6-8 and TRBJ1-5, with 9 nucleotides matching TRBD1. Per the germline V gene, CDR1 is MNHGY and CDR2 is SAAAGT. The V segment lost 4 bases and the J segment 4 bases; nucleotides outside the gene matches: 2. CDR3 length: 14 residues. This CDR3 reads CASSLTGGNQPQHF. In nucleotides, the CDR3 is TGTGCCAGCAGTTTGACAGGGGGTAATCAGCCCCAGCATTTT.

The rearrangement joins TRBV25-1 to TRBJ2-7; possibly TRBD1 or TRBD2 for D (6 bases each). The CDR3 consists of 14 residues. From germline, CDR1 is MGHDK and CDR2 SYGVNS. Trimming cost V 4 bases and J 3 bases, with 13 bases left between them. The DNA for the CDR3 is TGTGCCAGCAGTGGCCCGGGGGCATACTACGAGCAGTACTTC. This sequence encodes CASSGPGAYYEQYF.

On this clone: One junction end disagrees with the germline gene, perhaps due to a read error. V gene TRBV30 combines with J gene TRBJ1-1, with 11 bases that match TRBD1. Germline CDR1 is GTSNPN and CDR2 is SVGIG (reference sequence). This CDR3 region has 13 residues. The CDR3 bases are TGTACCTGGAGTGGGACAGGGGGTACTGAAGCTTTCTTT. Translation gives CTWSGTGGTEAFF.

The chain is built from TRBV18 and TRBJ2-2; D remains ambiguous. The V gene's germline CDR1 is KGHSH and CDR2 LQKENI. The CDR3 totals 15 residues. The germline V and J ends were trimmed by 3 bases and 8 bases, with 16 bases remaining between them. The CDR3 DNA reads TGTGCCAGCTCACCCCCCGCTCGCTTCTCGGGGGAGCTGTTTTTT. It yields the protein CASSPPARFSGELFF.

The chain couples TRBV5-8 to TRBJ1-2; tentative D call: TRBD1 (5 bases). V was cut by 2 bases and J by 8 bases, with 13 bases left in between. Germline-derived CDR1 and CDR2 are SGHTS and YDEGEE. The CDR3 is made up of 13 amino acids. CDR3 DNA sequence: TGTGCCAGCAGCTTAATCGGGACCTTCGGCTACACCTTC. Amino acids: CASSLIGTFGYTF.

This chain joins TRBV19 and TRBJ1-1; D possibly corresponds to TRBD1 (5 bases). The CDR3 has 15 residues. The V and J ends lost 5 bases and 0 bases respectively, with 13 bases between them. Germline V gene data show CDR1 as LNHDA and CDR2 as SQIVND (reference sequence). In nucleotides, the CDR3 is TGTGCCAGTAGTCCCCGGAACAGGATGAACACTGAAGCTTTCTTT. Translated: CASSPRNRMNTEAFF.

The chain recombines TRBV14 with TRBJ2-1; D unresolved. The germline V and J ends were trimmed by 1 base and 3 bases, with 7 bases remaining between them. There are 14 residues in the CDR3. Germline CDR1 and CDR2: SGHDN and FVKESK. The CDR3 here is CASSQGAHYNEQFF. DNA of the CDR3: TGTGCCAGCAGCCAAGGAGCTCACTACAATGAGCAGTTCTTC.

With respect to this clone: The junction departs from the called germline gene at one end, perhaps through a read error. The chain uses TRBV6-8 and TRBJ1-1, with TRBD1 as a possible D gene (5 bases). Germline-derived CDR1 and CDR2 are MNHGY and SAAAGT. The CDR3 contains 14 residues. CDR3 sequence reads: CASNWGRPNAEAFF. CDR3 nucleotide sequence: TGTGCCAGCAATTGGGGACGGCCGAACGCTGAAGCTTTCTTT.